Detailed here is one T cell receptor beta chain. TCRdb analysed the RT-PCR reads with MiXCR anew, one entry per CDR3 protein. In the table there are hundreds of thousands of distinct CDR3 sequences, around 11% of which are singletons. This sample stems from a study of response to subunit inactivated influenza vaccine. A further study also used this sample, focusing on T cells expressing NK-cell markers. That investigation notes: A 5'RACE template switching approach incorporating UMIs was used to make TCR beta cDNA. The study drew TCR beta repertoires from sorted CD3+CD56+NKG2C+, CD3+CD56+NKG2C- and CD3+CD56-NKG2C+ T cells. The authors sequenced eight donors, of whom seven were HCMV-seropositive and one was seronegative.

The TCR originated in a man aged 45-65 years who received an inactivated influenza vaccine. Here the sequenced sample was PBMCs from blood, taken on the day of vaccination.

The CDR3 loop reads CASTDSFDSNQPQHF. Written as DNA, the CDR3 is TGTGCCAGCACGGACAGTTTCGATAGCAATCAGCCCCAGCATTTT. The rearrangement joins TRBV12-3 or TRBV12-4 to TRBJ1-5, with a weak D call TRBD1 (6 bases). V gave up 7 bases and J gave up 0 bases, with 13 bases separating them. The CDR3 spans 15 residues.